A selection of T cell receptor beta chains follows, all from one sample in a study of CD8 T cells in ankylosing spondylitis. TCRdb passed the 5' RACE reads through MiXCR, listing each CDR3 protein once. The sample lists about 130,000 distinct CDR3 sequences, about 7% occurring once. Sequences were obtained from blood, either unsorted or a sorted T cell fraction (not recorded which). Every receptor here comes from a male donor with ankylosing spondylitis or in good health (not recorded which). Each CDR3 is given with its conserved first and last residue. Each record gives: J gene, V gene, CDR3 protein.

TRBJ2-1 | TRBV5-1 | CASSLQLAGAGDEQFF
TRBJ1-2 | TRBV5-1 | CASSPSPATDSNYGYTF
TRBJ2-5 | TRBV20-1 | CSAKGAGNFRLETQYF
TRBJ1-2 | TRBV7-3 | CASSIQDYGYTF
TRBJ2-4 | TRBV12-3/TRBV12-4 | CASSWGTGAKNIQYF
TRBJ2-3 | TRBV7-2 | CASSSPGLASGDTQYF
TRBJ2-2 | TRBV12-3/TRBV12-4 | CASSREDPGELFF
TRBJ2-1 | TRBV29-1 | CSVEPISGRWNEQFF
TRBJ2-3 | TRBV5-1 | CASSLSGERTDTQYF
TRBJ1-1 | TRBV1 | CTSSQELDFRTEAFF
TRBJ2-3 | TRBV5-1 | CASSPDELRATDTQYF
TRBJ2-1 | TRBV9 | CASHPAKGAAGVSYNEQFF
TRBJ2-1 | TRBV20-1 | CSALSGVYNEQFF
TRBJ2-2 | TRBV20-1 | CSARVPVTGELFF
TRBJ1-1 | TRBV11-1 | CASSLAGVGYERGTEAFF
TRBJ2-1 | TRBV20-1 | CSGTIDSQGYNEQFF
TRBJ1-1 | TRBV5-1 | CASSRTGLANTEAFF
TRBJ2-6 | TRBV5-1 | CASSFWGPSGANVLTF
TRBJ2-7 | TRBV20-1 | CSARDVSSVEQYF
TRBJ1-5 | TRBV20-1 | CSATDSLNQPQHF
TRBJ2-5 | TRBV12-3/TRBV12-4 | CASSSFGGLSLQETQYF
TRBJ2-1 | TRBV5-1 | CASLGGAYNEQFF
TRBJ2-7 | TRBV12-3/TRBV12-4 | CASSRQGMAYEQYF
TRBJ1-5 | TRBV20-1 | CSASPGGNNQPQHF
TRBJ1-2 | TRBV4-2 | CAISPWLLCSKDYGYTF
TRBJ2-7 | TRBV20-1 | CSARVFARAYEQYF
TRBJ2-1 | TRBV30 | CAWNPGTGFSEQFF
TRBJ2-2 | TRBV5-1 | CASSPAQGASGELFF
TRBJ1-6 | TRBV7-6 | CASSLAEGNSPLHF
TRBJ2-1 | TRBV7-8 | CASSLPSGSYNEQFF
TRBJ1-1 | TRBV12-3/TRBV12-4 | CASSLQGFTEAFF
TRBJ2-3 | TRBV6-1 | CASVSTDTQYF
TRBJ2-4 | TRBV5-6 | CASSWGTAPPKNIQYF